The subject of this entry is one TCR beta chain. What this receptor recognizes is not known. Within one base of it there is no much larger clone, and no base qualities were kept. The donors were included in the validation cohort of 120 subjects, a group kept apart from the roughly 670-subject first cohort. These data are taken from a study of cytomegalovirus exposure and HLA in healthy donors (dated by TCRdb to the late 2010s). Study-wide context: A later analysis indicated that the roughly 120 validation repertoires were generated on the platform also employed for the 666 repertoires of the first cohort. In addition to the first cohort of 650 to 800 subjects, a separate validation cohort of approximately 120 different subjects was used. To predict cytomegalovirus infection status, the study combined high-throughput TCR immunosequencing, statistical association of individual TCRs with disease status, and machine learning. The study aimed to test whether cataloging public T cell receptors could reveal signatures of past pathogen exposure.

Sequences SEHNR (CDR1) and FQNEAQ (CDR2) are obtained from the germline V gene (reference sequence). The CDR3 runs 14 amino acids, cysteine and phenylalanine included. Of the read, only the CDR3 DNA is kept; its 42 bases are in frame from base 1. Trimming accounts for 5 bases at V and 2 bases at J, while the number of junction bases matched to no gene is 5. Summary of the overall study and its limitations: Most TCR sequences were seen in very few donors, while some public TCRs were found in many individuals. A later analysis found that TCRs clustered in the first cohort also tended to co-occur in the roughly 120 validation repertoires, with roughly 95% of cluster scores above 0. In both the original and validation cohorts, the classifier was reported to diagnose cytomegalovirus status with high specificity and sensitivity. The authors suggested that the approach could potentially be generalized to other disease states and immunological phenotypes. A later analysis had no HLA typing for the validation cohort, so co-occurrence there was scored across all 110 or so repertoires. In vitro tests confirmed that a few of the cytomegalovirus-associated TCR beta chains recognize cytomegalovirus antigens. A total of 150 to 200 TCR beta chains were listed by the study as associated with cytomegalovirus.

Library generation was performed with the immunoSEQ multiplex PCR assay. The paper's data handling went like this. A statistical classification framework was built to diagnose cytomegalovirus status from the catalog of TCR beta chain sequences. In its TCRdb copy, this immuneACCESS table keeps in-frame sequences only and misses some clones. Where compared with another copy, unresolved V genes explain less than half of these, and the others have no known cause. V and J calls and clone size are given by that table; D and trimming were obtained from the DNA. Here the sample has around 160,000 clones; 75% to 95% occur a single time. Around 2.7% of the sample lies in the top ten.

The sequence joins TRBV7-9 to TRBJ1-1, and TRBD1 matches 7 of the central bases. The material sequenced was PBMCs. This TCR was sampled from a woman between 18 and 29 years old in good health and CMV-seropositive. The sequence in DNA is TGTGCCAGCAGCGAAAACAGGGGTAACACTGAAGCTTTCTTT. This sequence encodes CASSENRGNTEAFF.